This T cell receptor beta chain is drawn from a study of blood T cell repertoires in COVID-19. V trimming: 4 bases; J trimming: 0 bases; junction bases outside the gene matches: 5. Germline-derived CDR1 and CDR2 are SNHLY and FYNNEI. This CDR3 has 15 amino acids. Authors' data handling: Using reference gene primer amplification, nucleated cell counts were estimated. The table came from immunoSEQ multiplex PCR; TCRdb's copy has only in-frame clones and leaves some out. That table gives V, J and clone size, and the DNA gave D and trimming. The sample has under 140,000 clones; just over 75% are singletons. This clone occurred once.

Sequencing was carried out using peripheral blood. V gene TRBV2 combines with J gene TRBJ2-7, with 8 bases fitting TRBD1. The origin of this receptor is an elderly woman with acute or convalescent COVID-19. Here the CDR3 reads CASSGGQALSYEQYF. As DNA, the CDR3 is TGTGCCAGCAGTGGGGGACAGGCCCTCTCCTACGAGCAGTACTTC.